The 2 T cell receptor beta chains in this list originate from one sample, sequenced in a study of T cells in Graves' hyperthyroidism and ophthalmopathy. What was amplified from RNA transcripts were TCR beta CDR3 regions. Primed by the HTBI set, a first-round RT-PCR was run on the TCR CDR3. TCRdb re-called the multiplex PCR reads with MiXCR, one entry per CDR3 protein. The table lists over 350,000 distinct CDR3 sequences, about 14% of them singletons. What was sequenced was blood. These receptors all come from a man in his fifties or sixties with Graves' ophthalmopathy.

This clonotype has just a few counts. The chain is built from TRBV29-1 and TRBJ2-1; D unresolved. Trimming took off 8 bases at V and 7 bases at J, with 9 bases between the two ends. Germline CDR1 is SQVTM and CDR2 is ANQGSEA. The CDR3 is made up of 10 amino acids. This chain's CDR3 is CSTSQNEQFF. The CDR3 nucleotides are TGCAGCACAAGCCAGAATGAGCAGTTCTTC.

This clonotype was seen repeatedly, ten times or more. This chain links TRBV20-1 with TRBJ1-2, with 7 bases that match TRBD1. Germline V gene sequence: CDR1 DFQATT, CDR2 SNEGSKA (reference sequence). The CDR3 contains 13 residues. The V and J ends lost 2 bases and 8 bases, in that order; junction bases with no gene match: 8. CDR3 amino acids: CSARLTGRRGYTF. The CDR3 region has the DNA TGCAGTGCTAGATTGACAGGGAGGAGGGGCTACACCTTC.